The 13 T cell receptor beta chains given below trace back to one sample, sequenced in a study of PD-L1 blockade in urothelial cancer. Generated by immunoSEQ multiplex PCR, the TCRdb table keeps only in-frame clones and is missing some. The table has about 69,000 clones, around nine tenths seen once. Sequencing was performed on PBMCs, taken around atezolizumab (anti-PD-L1) treatment. These receptors all stem from a man in his 60s with urothelial cancer.

At least ten counts were recorded for this clone. This rearrangement joins TRBV6-1 to TRBJ1-2; perhaps TRBD1 as D (6 bases). The CDR3 has 13 residues. Germline values: CDR1 MNHNS, CDR2 SASEGT. V dropped 10 bases and J dropped 3 bases, with 15 bases sitting between them. CDR3 region: CATESGTYYGYTF. DNA of the CDR3: TGTGCCACAGAATCCGGGACATACTATGGCTACACCTTC.

The chain carries TRBV5-1 and TRBJ2-1; TRBD2 matches at 8 bases. This CDR3 is 17 amino acids long. The junction had 9 bases not matched to a gene; V was cut back by 4 bases and J by 0 bases. In germline, CDR1 is SGHRS, CDR2 YFSETQ. The CDR3: CASSQLVSGGSYNEQFF. CDR3 in DNA: TGCGCCAGCAGCCAACTCGTAAGCGGGGGCTCCTACAATGAGCAGTTCTTC.

In its sample, this clone was seen a few times. The J gene is TRBJ2-5, the V gene TRBV19, with a tentative D call TRBD2 (5 bases). The germline V gene encodes CDR1 LNHDA and CDR2 SQIVND (reference sequence). V lost 5 bases and J 2 bases, leaving 12 bases between the germline ends. The CDR3 is made up of 14 amino acids. CDR3 nucleotide sequence: TGTGCCAGTAGTGACCGGGGAGCTCAAGAGACCCAGTACTTC. Translated, it gives CASSDRGAQETQYF.

The rearrangement links TRBV7-2 to TRBJ2-5; no reliable D call. The CDR3 runs to 14 residues. Per the germline V gene, CDR1 is SGHTA and CDR2 is FQGNSA. V lost 1 base to trimming and J lost 2 bases, with 8 bases between them. For the CDR3, the DNA is TGTGCCAGCAGCTTAGGCCAGTCACAAGAGACCCAGTACTTC. This encodes CASSLGQSQETQYF.

J is TRBJ2-1 and V is TRBV18; TRBD1 might be the D (5 bases). Trimming removed 5 bases from V and 4 bases from J, with 9 bases in between. Germline V lookup: CDR1 KGHSH, CDR2 LQKENI. This CDR3 has 13 residues. In DNA form, the CDR3 reads TGTGCCAGCTCAAGACAGTCGTACAATGAGCAGTTCTTC. Its translation: CASSRQSYNEQFF.

V gene TRBV7-2 combines with J gene TRBJ2-7; 8 bases are shared with TRBD2. The CDR3 runs 13 residues. CDR1 is SGHTA, CDR2 FQGNSA, per germline. V trimming: 4 bases; J trimming: 5 bases; junction bases outside the gene matches: 4. CDR3 in DNA: TGTGCCAGCAGCTCCGGGGGGGGAAACGAGCAGTACTTC. This sequence encodes CASSSGGGNEQYF.

The rearrangement joins TRBV7-9 to TRBJ2-1, with TRBD2 matching 8 bases. V lost 5 bases to trimming and J lost 10 bases; unmatched junction nucleotides: 7. Germline V gives CDR1 SEHNR, CDR2 FQNEAQ (reference sequence). The CDR3 runs to 13 residues. Written as DNA, the CDR3 is TGTGCCAGCAGCGAGGGGTCTAGCGGGGAGCAGTTCTTC. Protein sequence: CASSEGSSGEQFF.

The rearrangement uses TRBV28 and TRBJ1-4; D is undetermined. Germline assignment: CDR1 MDHEN and CDR2 SYDVKM. This CDR3 region has 15 residues. The V gene lost 8 bases and the J gene lost 4 bases, with 17 bases spanning the gap. The CDR3 here is CASYFSGGINEKLFF. The CDR3 DNA reads TGTGCCAGCTATTTCTCAGGAGGCATTAATGAAAAACTGTTTTTT.

This chain uses TRBV18 with TRBJ1-5, with a weak D call TRBD1 (5 bases). The V and J ends lost 5 bases and 2 bases respectively, with 13 bases between them. The length of the CDR3 is 15 residues. Per the germline V gene, CDR1 is KGHSH and CDR2 is LQKENI. CDR3 coding DNA: TGTGCCAGCTCAACCCAGGGAAACGGCAATCAGCCCCAGCATTTT. Amino acids: CASSTQGNGNQPQHF.

V gene TRBV19 combines with J gene TRBJ2-7, with 12 bases lining up with TRBD1. Germline V gene sequence: CDR1 LNHDA, CDR2 SQIVND (reference sequence). The CDR3 contains 15 residues. V shed 4 bases and J 9 bases; nucleotides not matched to a gene: 10. The CDR3 is CASSTGTGGVRRQYF. In DNA, the CDR3 is TGTGCCAGTAGTACGGGGACAGGGGGCGTTAGGAGGCAGTACTTC.

The chain is built from TRBV6-5 and TRBJ1-2, with D unclear. Between the trimmed V and J ends, which lost 4 bases and 0 bases, there was a span of 12 bases. This CDR3 has 15 amino acids. Germline V lookup: CDR1 MNHEY, CDR2 SVGAGI. The CDR3 is CASSSGSLTNYGYTF. As DNA, the CDR3 is TGTGCCAGCAGTTCCGGGAGTTTAACTAACTATGGCTACACCTTC.

The rearrangement links TRBV21-1 to TRBJ2-3; the tabulated D call, TRBD1, remains unverified against the DNA. TRBV21-1 is annotated as a pseudogene. The CDR3 is 16 residues long. This CDR3 reads CASSKVIRDRADTQYF. As DNA, the CDR3 is TGTGCCAGCAGCAAAGTTATTAGGGACAGGGCAGATACGCAGTATTTT.

The chain employs TRBV18 and TRBJ2-1; 9 bases are shared with TRBD2. V trimming: 2 bases; J trimming: 3 bases; junction bases outside the gene matches: 5. The CDR3 spans 16 residues. Germline CDR1 reads KGHSH; CDR2 reads LQKENI. CDR3 residues: CASSPELAGLYNEQFF. Here the CDR3 DNA reads TGTGCCAGCTCACCAGAGCTAGCGGGACTCTACAATGAGCAGTTCTTC.